This T cell receptor (beta chain) was recovered during a study of early T cells in non-severe SARS-CoV-2 infection. This clonotype has a count of ten or more. TCRdb fed the 5' RACE reads into MiXCR, producing one record per CDR3 protein. The data contain some 66,000 distinct CDR3 sequences, roughly an eighth of them singletons. In germline, CDR1 is SSHAT, CDR2 FNYEAQ (reference sequence). Between the trimmed V and J ends, which lost 3 bases and 7 bases, there was a span of 12 bases. The CDR3 has 14 amino acids. The sample taken for sequencing was whole blood. The sequence derives from an adult who was a healthcare worker with PCR-confirmed SARS-CoV-2 infection or an uninfected control (not recorded which). The J gene is TRBJ2-2, the V gene TRBV7-7; D perhaps matches TRBD2 (5 bases). The CDR3 reads CASSLDSVGGELFF. The CDR3 region has the DNA TGTGCCAGCAGCTTGGACTCAGTCGGCGGGGAGCTGTTTTTT. Full variable domain (missing parts from reference TRBV7-7 and TRBJ2-2): GAGVSQSPRYKVTKRGQDVTLRCDPISSHATLYWYQQALGQGPEFLTYFNYEAQPDKSGLPSDRFSAERPEGSISTLTIQRTEQRDSAMYRCASSLDSVGGELFFGEGSRLTVL.